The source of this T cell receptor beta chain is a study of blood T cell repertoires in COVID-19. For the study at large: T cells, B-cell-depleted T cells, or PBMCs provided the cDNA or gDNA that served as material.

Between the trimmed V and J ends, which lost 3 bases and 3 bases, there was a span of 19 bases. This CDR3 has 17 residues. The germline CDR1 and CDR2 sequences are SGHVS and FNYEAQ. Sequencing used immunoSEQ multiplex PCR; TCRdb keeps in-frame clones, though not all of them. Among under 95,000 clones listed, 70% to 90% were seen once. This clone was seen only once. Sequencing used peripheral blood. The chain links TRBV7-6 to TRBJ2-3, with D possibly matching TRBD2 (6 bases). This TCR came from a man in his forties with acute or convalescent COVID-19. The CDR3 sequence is CASSFLEEGSGTDTQYF. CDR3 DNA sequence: TGTGCCAGCAGCTTCCTGGAGGAGGGGAGTGGTACAGATACGCAGTATTTT.